These T cell receptor beta chains were read from a single sample in a study of control samples from healthy donors and cancer patients. The assay was immunoSEQ multiplex PCR, and TCRdb's table has in-frame clones only and misses some. In the table there are about 150,000 clones, over 90% of which are singletons. The material sequenced was blood. The origin of the receptors is a man aged 50-60 years in good health. Each CDR3 is given without its conserved first and last residue. Each record gives: V gene, J gene, CDR3 protein.

>TRBV5-1|TRBJ2-1
ASSSSGYNEQF
>TRBV6-5|TRBJ1-5
ASTLTGGSNQPQH
>TRBV7-9|TRBJ2-1
ASSLDSRFYEQF
>TRBV6-1|TRBJ2-7
ASSEAWDRGREQY
>TRBV5-6|TRBJ2-1
ASIGTGGANEQF
>TRBV10-1|TRBJ2-7
ASSESSTYEQY
>TRBV27|TRBJ2-3
ASRGVRLRTDTQY
>TRBV4-1|TRBJ2-3
ASSQDGPRGYTQY
>TRBV29-1|TRBJ1-1
SGRTGENTEAF
>TRBV28|TRBJ2-7
ASSIRQGFYEQY
>TRBV9|TRBJ1-1
ASTLGTNTEAF
>TRBV6-6|TRBJ2-1
ASSRTPGTYNEQF
>TRBV13|TRBJ2-3
ASSLSGWQAPTDTQY
>TRBV28|TRBJ1-2
ASSVVRGLLEINYGYT
>TRBV27|TRBJ1-4
ASSPRHQIGEKLF
>TRBV28|TRBJ1-2
ASSPYGDRIYGYT
>TRBV7-9|TRBJ2-4
ASSFGRAKNIQY
>TRBV27|TRBJ1-5
ASSFLNQPQH
>TRBV11-2|TRBJ2-7
ASSINRDLEQY
>TRBV11-3|TRBJ2-1
ASSLDPYNEQF
>TRBV5-8|TRBJ1-6
ASSLYRTGNNSPLH
>TRBV9|TRBJ2-1
ASSARLAGAWSEQF
>TRBV29-1|TRBJ2-7
SVDMEGRYEQY
>TRBV9|TRBJ1-2
ASRRDSGEGYT
>TRBV3-1/TRBV3-2|TRBJ1-4
ASSQEQGGNEKLF
>TRBV7-9|TRBJ2-7
ASSLGRAVTYEQY
>TRBV10-3|TRBJ2-4
ATLSRNIQY
>TRBV28|TRBJ1-4
ASTQGTTNEKLF
>TRBV28|TRBJ2-4
ASSPYPLSWGKNIQY
>TRBV2|TRBJ2-7
ASSGTSSYEQY
>TRBV5-1|TRBJ2-5
ASSLSGQGMETQY
>TRBV18|TRBJ2-3
ASSLAGRGLADTQY
>TRBV11-2|TRBJ2-7
ASSSGQGKYEQY
>TRBV12-3/TRBV12-4|TRBJ1-2
ASSPGLLYGYT
>TRBV6-6|TRBJ1-5
ASSYDSRINQPQH
>TRBV3-1/TRBV3-2|TRBJ2-7
ASRSTLATGWSEQY
>TRBV5-1|TRBJ2-1
ASSLTLGLEF
>TRBV7-9|TRBJ2-1
ASSFQTSGTYNEQF
>TRBV5-1|TRBJ1-2
ASSQDSYGYT
>TRBV5-6|TRBJ2-7
ASRSTGVSYEQY
>TRBV28|TRBJ2-1
ASSLPSGRANEQF
>TRBV10-1|TRBJ2-2
ASSSGQGLAGELF
>TRBV6-1|TRBJ2-7
ASSLTQGFGYEQY
>TRBV5-1|TRBJ2-7
ASSLGATAPYEQY
>TRBV6-1|TRBJ2-7
ASSEDRGYEQY
>TRBV6-1|TRBJ2-1
ASSETILASNEQF
>TRBV19|TRBJ2-5
ASKSGVETQY
>TRBV19|TRBJ1-2
ASSDSNYGYT
>TRBV20-1|TRBJ2-5
SAQGRETQY
>TRBV5-5|TRBJ2-1
ASSLATSGSLSSYNEQF
>TRBV9|TRBJ2-5
ASSPRQGEVGETQY